This TCR beta chain was sequenced in a study of shared clonotypes between healthy human individuals. Study findings and constraints: Roughly 5% of naive CD4 clonotypes were common to four donors. Sharing of clonotypes among donors was expected to vary with sequencing depth.

Regarding this clone: Its antigen is unidentified. Additional DNA sequences in this sample encode the identical CDR3.

Germline V lookup: CDR1 KGHSH, CDR2 LQKENI. The CDR3 spans 15 residues. V lost 3 bases to trimming and J lost 4 bases; unmatched junction nucleotides: 4. The assay ran at deep level. Assay used: immunoSEQ multiplex PCR; TCRdb lists only in-frame clones, some missing. The profile shows hundreds of thousands of clones, roughly 73% of them singletons. The chain links TRBV18 to TRBJ2-1; 9 bases line up with TRBD2. Sequenced sample: memory CD4+ T cells sorted from blood. Subset meaning: CD45RA-negative fraction. This clonotype was sampled from a woman between 25 and 40 years old in good health. The CDR3 nucleotides read TGTGCCAGCTCACCGCCGACTAGCGGATACAATGAGCAGTTCTTC. Translation: CASSPPTSGYNEQFF. Drawing the rest from reference TRBV18 and TRBJ2-1, the complete variable domain is NAGVMQNPRHLVRRRGQEARLRCSPMKGHSHVYWYRQLPEEGLKFMVYLQKENIIDESGMPKERFSAEFPKEGPSILRIQQVVRGDSAAYFCASSPPTSGYNEQFFGPGTRLTVL.